This paragraph covers one T cell receptor (beta chain) sequence. What it recognizes is unknown. This entry is derived from a study of cytomegalovirus exposure and HLA in healthy donors. Germline V gives CDR1 SGHRS, CDR2 YFSETQ. The germline V and J ends were trimmed by 4 bases and 0 bases, with 11 bases remaining between them. The CDR3 length is 14 residues. Vbeta (60) and Jbeta (13) primers were used in the PCR. Generated by immunoSEQ multiplex PCR, the TCRdb table keeps only in-frame clones and is missing some. This sample carries more than 95,000 clones, roughly 79% of them seen once, and the ten largest clones take around 6.1%. Overall study findings and caveats: There were around 160 TCR beta chains listed as cytomegalovirus-associated. A later analysis showed HLA-associated TCR beta chains outstripping equally common others in clonal expansion. In a later analysis, productive TCRs from donors in an Asian-associated ancestry cluster reportedly carried fewer N-insertions than the cohort mean.

The genes are TRBV5-1 and TRBJ2-7, with D possibly being TRBD1 (5 bases). The clonotype comes from a man in his sixties in good health and CMV-seropositive. Sequenced: PBMCs. CDR3 sequence (DNA): TGCGCCAGCAGCCAGACAGCCACCTCCTACGAGCAGTACTTC. This encodes CASSQTATSYEQYF.